These T cell receptor beta chains were read from a single sample in a study of T-cell reconstitution after alpha-beta-depleted transplantation in children. TCRdb redid the calling of the PCR reads with MiXCR, one entry per CDR3 protein. The sample lists about 1,000,000 distinct CDR3 sequences, about 31% occurring once. Sequencing used PBMCs, mostly from graft donor cells, obtained 360 days after TCRalphabeta/CD19-depleted stem cell transplant. The receptor set was obtained from a boy under three years old who had a stem cell transplant for SCID, so the T cells may come from the graft donor. Each CDR3 is given with its conserved first and last residue. A D gene is named only where the DNA matches it firmly. The size of a clone is reported for some rows only, either as once, few or many, or as a class for expanded clones.

d_call: .; clone_size: .; v_call: TRBV9; j_call: TRBJ2-5; cdr3_nt: TGTGCCAGCAGCTCACAGGGAAGAGGGGAGACCCAGTACTTC; cdr3_aa: CASSSQGRGETQYF
d_call: .; clone_size: .; v_call: TRBV5-1; j_call: TRBJ1-1; cdr3_nt: TGCGCCAGCAGCTTAGCGTACGTGGCAGGGAGGTTGGGGAGCACTGAAGCTTTCTTT; cdr3_aa: CASSLAYVAGRLGSTEAFF
d_call: .; clone_size: .; v_call: TRBV5-1; j_call: TRBJ2-4; cdr3_nt: TGCGCCAGCAGCTTGGGCCCGACAGTAGCCAAAAACATTCAGTACTTC; cdr3_aa: CASSLGPTVAKNIQYF
d_call: .; clone_size: few; v_call: TRBV12-3/TRBV12-4; j_call: TRBJ2-5; cdr3_nt: TGTGCCAGCAGGCTACTAGGGGTTCAAGAGACCCAGTACTTC; cdr3_aa: CASRLLGVQETQYF
d_call: .; clone_size: few; v_call: TRBV20-1; j_call: TRBJ2-1; cdr3_nt: TGCAGTGCTAGAATCTATCGGGGGAGTCAGCAGTTCTTC; cdr3_aa: CSARIYRGSQQFF
d_call: .; clone_size: few; v_call: TRBV20-1; j_call: TRBJ2-1; cdr3_nt: TGCAGTGCTAGAGATGCTAGCTGGCATGAGCAGTTCTTC; cdr3_aa: CSARDASWHEQFF
d_call: .; clone_size: .; v_call: TRBV9; j_call: TRBJ2-3; cdr3_nt: TGTGCCAGCAGCTATCACAGGGACCCCACAGATACGCAGTATTTT; cdr3_aa: CASSYHRDPTDTQYF
d_call: .; clone_size: .; v_call: TRBV28; j_call: TRBJ2-7; cdr3_nt: TGTGCCAGCACGGATGCGGTTACTGCCTACGAGCAGTACTTC; cdr3_aa: CASTDAVTAYEQYF
d_call: TRBD1; clone_size: .; v_call: TRBV5-5; j_call: TRBJ2-7; cdr3_nt: TGTGCCAGCAGCTTGCGCATTCCCGGGACAGGGGATACCTACGAGCAGTACTTC; cdr3_aa: CASSLRIPGTGDTYEQYF
d_call: .; clone_size: few; v_call: TRBV2; j_call: TRBJ2-5; cdr3_nt: TGTGCCAGCATTCCACACAAGGGAGGAGGGACCCAGTACTTC; cdr3_aa: CASIPHKGGGTQYF
d_call: TRBD1; clone_size: .; v_call: TRBV2; j_call: TRBJ2-7; cdr3_nt: TGTGCCAGCACCTTATGGGACAGCTCCTACGAGCAGTACTTC; cdr3_aa: CASTLWDSSYEQYF
d_call: TRBD2; clone_size: .; v_call: TRBV4-2; j_call: TRBJ2-7; cdr3_nt: TGTGCCAGCAGCCAAGATGGGCTAGCGGATCTGTGGGAGCAGTACTTC; cdr3_aa: CASSQDGLADLWEQYF
d_call: TRBD2; clone_size: .; v_call: TRBV20-1; j_call: TRBJ2-7; cdr3_nt: TGCAGTGCCAAGCTCGATAACCGAGGGGACTACTCCTACGAGCAGTACTTC; cdr3_aa: CSAKLDNRGDYSYEQYF
d_call: TRBD1; clone_size: .; v_call: TRBV29-1; j_call: TRBJ2-7; cdr3_nt: TGCAGCGTTGAAGATCGGAGGGACAGGAGGAAGGAGCAGTACTTC; cdr3_aa: CSVEDRRDRRKEQYF
d_call: TRBD1; clone_size: few; v_call: TRBV4-1; j_call: TRBJ1-2; cdr3_nt: TGCGCCAGCAGCCAACCGGACAGGGATCTATATGGCTACACCTTC; cdr3_aa: CASSQPDRDLYGYTF
d_call: TRBD1; clone_size: few; v_call: TRBV9; j_call: TRBJ1-2; cdr3_nt: TGTGCCAGCAGTACGACAGGGAGGACCTATGGCTACACCTTC; cdr3_aa: CASSTTGRTYGYTF
d_call: .; clone_size: few; v_call: TRBV29-1; j_call: TRBJ2-1; cdr3_nt: TGCAGCGTTGCCCGGGGGATAGGGCAGTTCTTC; cdr3_aa: CSVARGIGQFF
d_call: .; clone_size: few; v_call: TRBV4-2; j_call: TRBJ1-4; cdr3_nt: TGTGCCAGCAGCCAAGATCTGGCAGTTAATGAAAAACTGTTTTTT; cdr3_aa: CASSQDLAVNEKLFF
d_call: TRBD1; clone_size: few; v_call: TRBV7-3; j_call: TRBJ1-5; cdr3_nt: TGTGCCAGCAGCTCGGACAGGGGGCCCGGTCAGCCCCAGCATTTT; cdr3_aa: CASSSDRGPGQPQHF
d_call: .; clone_size: .; v_call: TRBV7-8; j_call: TRBJ1-1; cdr3_nt: TGTGCCAGCAGCCCCCAGTGGGCCCAAAAAGCTTTCTTT; cdr3_aa: CASSPQWAQKAFF
d_call: TRBD2; clone_size: few; v_call: TRBV7-2; j_call: TRBJ2-2; cdr3_nt: TGTGCCAGCAGAACTAGCGGGGGTCCAAACACCGGGGAGCTGTTTTTT; cdr3_aa: CASRTSGGPNTGELFF
d_call: .; clone_size: few; v_call: TRBV29-1; j_call: TRBJ2-7; cdr3_nt: TGCAGCGCGCGGCTTAGGGGGAGGGGGCCCTACGAGCAGTACTTC; cdr3_aa: CSARLRGRGPYEQYF
d_call: .; clone_size: .; v_call: TRBV20-1; j_call: TRBJ1-1; cdr3_nt: TGCAGTGCTCCCCAGGCAGTGAACACTGAAGCTTTCTTT; cdr3_aa: CSAPQAVNTEAFF
d_call: TRBD1; clone_size: few; v_call: TRBV7-3; j_call: TRBJ2-1; cdr3_nt: TGTGCCAGCAGCTCATTACCAGGACAGGGGGCAAGGGACAATGAGCAGTTCTTC; cdr3_aa: CASSSLPGQGARDNEQFF
d_call: .; clone_size: .; v_call: TRBV7-2; j_call: TRBJ2-2; cdr3_nt: TGTGCCAGCAGCTTATTACATTTGGGGACCGGGGAGCTGTTTTTT; cdr3_aa: CASSLLHLGTGELFF
d_call: .; clone_size: .; v_call: TRBV27; j_call: TRBJ2-7; cdr3_nt: TGTGCCAGCAGTCGGTGGCTCCAGGTTCCCCAGTACTTC; cdr3_aa: CASSRWLQVPQYF
d_call: TRBD1; clone_size: few; v_call: TRBV2; j_call: TRBJ2-7; cdr3_nt: TGTGCCATTCGCATCCGACAGGGGAGCTCCTACGAGCAGTACTTC; cdr3_aa: CAIRIRQGSSYEQYF
d_call: TRBD1; clone_size: .; v_call: TRBV12-3/TRBV12-4; j_call: TRBJ1-1; cdr3_nt: TGTGCCAGCAGACCCGGGACAGGGTACACTGAAGCTTTCTTT; cdr3_aa: CASRPGTGYTEAFF
d_call: .; clone_size: .; v_call: TRBV20-1; j_call: TRBJ1-1; cdr3_nt: TGCAGTGCTAGCCCCCTCGACTTGCTTCGGGCTTTCTTT; cdr3_aa: CSASPLDLLRAFF
d_call: .; clone_size: .; v_call: TRBV12-3/TRBV12-4; j_call: TRBJ1-1; cdr3_nt: TGTGCCAGCAGTTTATCCAGGGGATGGACTGAAGCTTTCTTT; cdr3_aa: CASSLSRGWTEAFF
d_call: .; clone_size: few; v_call: TRBV6-5; j_call: TRBJ1-1; cdr3_nt: TGTGCCAGCAGTTACTGGGAAGACACTGAAGCTTTCTTT; cdr3_aa: CASSYWEDTEAFF
d_call: .; clone_size: few; v_call: TRBV7-2; j_call: TRBJ1-5; cdr3_nt: TGTGCCAGCAGCTTAGCGTCGGGGGGGAGCAATCAGCCCCAGCATTTT; cdr3_aa: CASSLASGGSNQPQHF
d_call: TRBD2; clone_size: few; v_call: TRBV11-2; j_call: TRBJ2-1; cdr3_nt: TGTGCCAGCAGCCCCGATCTAGCGGGGGGCTACAATGAGCAGTTCTTC; cdr3_aa: CASSPDLAGGYNEQFF
d_call: .; clone_size: few; v_call: TRBV3-1; j_call: TRBJ2-4; cdr3_nt: TGTGCCAGCAGCCAAGCGTGGAGGGGACGAGCCAAAAACATTCAGTACTTC; cdr3_aa: CASSQAWRGRAKNIQYF
d_call: TRBD2; clone_size: .; v_call: TRBV5-1; j_call: TRBJ2-3; cdr3_nt: TGCGCCAGCAGCTTGTATAGCGGGGGGGGCACAGATACGCAGTATTTT; cdr3_aa: CASSLYSGGGTDTQYF
d_call: .; clone_size: .; v_call: TRBV5-6; j_call: TRBJ1-5; cdr3_nt: TGTGCCAGCAGCTTGTGGAACGGGATTAGCAATCAGCCCCAGCATTTT; cdr3_aa: CASSLWNGISNQPQHF